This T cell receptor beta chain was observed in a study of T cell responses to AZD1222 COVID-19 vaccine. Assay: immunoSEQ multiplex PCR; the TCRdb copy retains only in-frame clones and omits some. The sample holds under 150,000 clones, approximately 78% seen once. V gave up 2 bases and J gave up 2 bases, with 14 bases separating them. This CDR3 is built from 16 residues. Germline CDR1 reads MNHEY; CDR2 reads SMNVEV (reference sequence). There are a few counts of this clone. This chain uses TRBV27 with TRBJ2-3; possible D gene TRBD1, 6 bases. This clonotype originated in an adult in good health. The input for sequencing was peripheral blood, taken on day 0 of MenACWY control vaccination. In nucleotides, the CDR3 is TGTGCCAGCAGTTTACCAGGGGACGGGTACACAGATACGCAGTATTTT. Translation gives CASSLPGDGYTDTQYF.